The subject of this entry is one TCR beta chain. This clonotype came up a few times. The antigen it recognizes is unknown. Nothing much larger sits one base from this clone, and base qualities are not available. The time point label, read with the paper, signifies: newly diagnosed GD, antithyroid drugs for less than 3 months. RNA was extracted from PBMCs in TRIzol for both TCR sequencing and RNA sequencing. Graves' disease was diagnosed according to American Thyroid Association guidelines. Patients for the study were recruited at an endocrinology department in Xi'an, China. Each patient gave about 9.1 milliliters of peripheral blood, collected in an EDTA anticoagulant tube. PBMCs were isolated by Ficoll Paque Plus density gradient separation without further T cell sorting. An Agilent 2100 Bioanalyzer and agarose gel were used to assess RNA quality, and a NanoDrop 2000 was used to measure RNA concentration.

The method behind the library was multiplex PCR. The listed sequencing device is Illumina HiSeq 4000. To build TCR beta libraries, CDR3 regions were amplified by Arm-PCR using iRepertoire HTBI primers. Before sequencing, the PCR products went through gel purification. On the study's bioinformatics: Across samples, approximately 68 TRBV and 15 or so TRBJ segments were identified and used for gene usage analysis of CDR3 amino acid clonotypes. COPE and FqMerger were used to merge filtered high-quality paired reads into contigs. BLAST was used to align contigs to IMGT TRBV, TRBD and TRBJ reference genes, and CDR3 was defined according to IMGT. Highly expanded clones were defined as clonotypes with a frequency above 0.1%. Shannon entropy was used to measure repertoire diversity, and the Gini coefficient was used to measure V-J evenness. Clonotypes shared by more than one individual were considered public. TCRdb reprocessing: public reads trimmed at Q25 with fastp, clones called with MiXCR, in-frame beta chains kept. Here each entry gathers all rows of one CDR3 protein and keeps the most common genes and DNA. For this entry, the V and J calls and clone size follow TCRdb and not the study's own pipeline. The sample contains some 410,000 distinct CDR3 sequences, around 17% of them found a single time. The ten largest clones represent 9.5% to 12% of the sample.

CDR1 and CDR2 are drawn from the germline V gene (reference sequence): MNHEY, SMNVEV. From its cysteine to its phenylalanine, the CDR3 spans 15 amino acids. The only DNA kept is the CDR3, 45 bases in frame from the first base. V is cut by 3 bases and J by 1 base, and the space between the germline ends is 10 bases. The sample belongs to a study of regulatory T cells in long-lasting Graves disease (dated by TCRdb to about 2021). Turning to the overall study: In the newly diagnosed Graves' disease group, patients had been taking antithyroid drugs for less than 3 months. The study took place in China and was registered as a clinical trial. Peripheral blood TCR sequencing and RNA sequencing compared persistent Graves' disease patients with newly diagnosed Graves' disease patients. A total of some 35 samples underwent TCR sequencing: about 13 from persistent and around 20 from newly diagnosed Graves' disease patients. What the research found in general, with its limitations: Sequencing and analysis were restricted to the TCR beta chain. Because the primary lesion, thyroid tissue, could not be accessed, the study looked at peripheral blood alone. Compared with newly diagnosed patients, persistent Graves' disease patients had lower TCR Shannon entropy and fewer highly expanded clones, which suggests clonal expansion. Patients with persistent disease shared more public clonotypes (approximately 2,500) than newly diagnosed patients did (around 930). As a limitation, the authors acknowledged that the small sample size may reduce accuracy. Preferential use of TRBV28, TRBJ1-2 and TRBJ2-5 was observed in persistent disease, whereas TRBV20-1 and TRBJ2-1 were favored in newly diagnosed disease.

This same sample was also taken into another study, of T cells in Graves' hyperthyroidism and ophthalmopathy. Per the second study: Stable Graves' hyperthyroidism was defined as the absence of progression to ophthalmopathy over 18 months of follow-up. The hyperthyroidism patients were between 18 and 65 years old and newly diagnosed, with a disease duration of less than 2 months. Patients with uncontrolled infections, other autoimmune diseases, pregnancy or lactation were excluded. Diagnoses were established on the basis of clinical symptoms, serum thyroxine and TRAb, thyroid ultrasound, and orbital computed tomography. The first round of RT-PCR for the TCR CDR3 was performed with the HTBI primer set and the Qiagen OneStep RT-PCR kit. Most expanded thyroid clonotypes (frequency above 0.001) were also detected in blood, suggesting blood repertoires may reflect thyroid immune responses. Ophthalmopathy was separated from stable hyperthyroidism by a 13 V-J signature model, with around 88% sensitivity and about 81% specificity obtained in cross-validation and 80%/75% obtained in testing. In validation, the model predicted progression to ophthalmopathy with roughly 70% sensitivity and about 72% specificity, a median of about 6 months before onset. To identify distinguishing TCR V-J signatures, a discovery cohort of about a hundred patients was used, comprising some 43 with Graves' ophthalmopathy and 55 to 65 with stable Graves' hyperthyroidism. An independent validation cohort of about 19 hyperthyroidism patients and roughly 16 patients who later progressed to ophthalmopathy tested prospective prediction of ophthalmopathy. The 90 to 100 discovery patients were randomly split 7:3 into training and test sets. The study also compared thyroid tissue and blood T-cell repertoires from about six Graves' hyperthyroidism patients. Once sampling was done, hyperthyroidism patients were given methimazole at a starting dose of 30 mg daily, whereas ophthalmopathy patients were given high-dose intravenous methylprednisolone. Libraries were constructed in a second round of multiplex PCR, after which size selection and purification were carried out. Sequencing of the libraries was done on an Illumina HiSeq2000 using paired-end 100 bp reads. Raw data were processed with SOAPnuke, discarding reads with adapters, uncalled bases, mean Phred below 15, or no exact constant-primer or identifier match. High-quality paired reads were merged with COPE v1.2.5, and unique nucleotide sequences were defined as clonotypes. MiTCR v1.1 was used to align clonotypes to the IMGT TRBV, TRBD and TRBJ reference segments. The analysis was restricted to V-J combinations with a frequency above 0.0001, which together covered approximately 99% of the repertoires. A TCS score was defined as the ratio between F50 (clonal expansion) and ExV (chaos), using BLOSUM62-based TCRdist between CDR3 peptides within each V-J. Welch's t-statistics and random forest reduced just over 500 V-J features to 13, which were used in a naive Bayes classifier (R e1071). Sample size was not statistically predetermined, and blinding of investigators to group allocation was not performed. TCR Vbeta CDR3 sequencing of approximately 140 peripheral blood samples (approximately 44 ophthalmopathy, 75 hyperthyroidism and 17 progressor patients) is reported in the paper.

Recombination joined TRBV27 with TRBJ1-5; the D segment cannot be called with confidence. Sequences were derived from peripheral blood mononuclear cells (PBMCs), sampled at new diagnosis, from a patient treated with antithyroid drugs. The TCR originated in a woman aged 25 to 39 with Graves disease. Donor details come from another sample of the same person, matched by shared clones. Here the CDR3 is given as CASSFKGFSNQPQHF. The base sequence is TGTGCCAGCAGTTTCAAAGGGTTCAGCAATCAGCCCCAGCATTTT.